These 27 T cell receptor beta chains originate from one sample sequenced in a study of PD-1 blockade in classical Hodgkin lymphoma (dated by TCRdb to about 2020). According to the study, the label for this sample's time point signals: cycle 1 day 1 (C1D1), immediately before nivolumab initiation. All trial patients had relapsed after autologous stem cell transplantation, with cohorts A, B and C differing in prior brentuximab vedotin exposure. Magnetic negative selection with a Miltenyi CD4+ T cell isolation kit was used to purify CD4+ T cells from thawed PBMCs. Library construction relied on the immunoSEQ multiplex PCR assay. Not all clones reach the TCRdb copy of this immuneACCESS table, which keeps in-frame sequences only. Checked studies attribute under half of the gap to unresolved V genes and leave the rest unexplained. This sample comprises around 23,000 clones, around 83% of them detected only once. About 1.8% of the sample is in the top ten clones.

The input for sequencing was CD4+ T cells from blood, taken at baseline. The source of these receptors is a human donor with classical Hodgkin lymphoma.

The chain has TRBV10-1 and TRBJ1-5; D is ambiguous. This CDR3 contains 14 residues. The V gene's germline CDR1 is WNHNN and CDR2 SYGVQD (reference sequence). V was clipped by 8 bases and J by 6 bases, with 17 bases between them. The CDR3 bases are TGCGCCAGCCAAACTTCAAGGCGCGGTCAGCCCCAGCATTTT. It yields the protein CASQTSRRGQPQHF.

The chain is built from TRBV10-3 and TRBJ2-7; D might be TRBD2 (5 bases). CDR3 length: 14 residues. Germline V gives CDR1 ENHRY, CDR2 SYGVKD. V lost 2 bases and J 6 bases, leaving 14 bases between the germline ends. CDR3 coding DNA: TGTGCCATCAGTGAGAGGGAGCGAAGTTCCGAGCAGTACTTC. It yields the protein CAISERERSSEQYF.

The table lists this clone with a count of one. J is TRBJ2-1 and V is TRBV18; D may correspond to TRBD1 or TRBD2 (5 bases each). The V end was cut by 3 bases, the J end by 9 bases, with 12 bases between. This CDR3 has 13 residues. CDR1 and CDR2 from the germline V gene are KGHSH and LQKENI. The CDR3 DNA reads TGTGCCAGCTCACCCGGGACCTGGGGTGAGCAGTTCTTC. Its translation: CASSPGTWGEQFF.

V usage is TRBV6-1 and J usage is TRBJ1-2, with D unresolved. This CDR3 region has 13 residues. Trimming took 1 base from V and 7 from J, leaving 10 bases between them. The V gene's germline CDR1 is MNHNS and CDR2 SASEGT. The chain's CDR3 is CASSEEPISGYTF. Here the CDR3 DNA reads TGTGCCAGCAGTGAAGAGCCAATAAGTGGCTACACCTTC.

The chain recombines TRBV30 with TRBJ1-2; no clear D. Looked up from germline, CDR1 is GTSNPN and CDR2 is SVGIG (reference sequence). The V gene lost 3 bases and the J gene lost 4 bases, with 9 bases spanning the gap. This CDR3 has 12 amino acids. The CDR3 region has the DNA TGTGCCTGGAGGATCGGCCTCTATGGCTACACCTTC. This encodes CAWRIGLYGYTF. The entire variable domain, with the rest obtained from reference TRBV30 and TRBJ1-2, is as follows: SQTIHQWPATLVQPVGSPLSLECTVEGTSNPNLYWYRQAAGRGLQLLFYSVGIGQISSEVPQNLSASRPQDRQFILSSKKLLLSDSGFYLCAWRIGLYGYTFGSGTRLTVV.

The chain links TRBV19 to TRBJ1-4; D is uncertain. CDR3 length: 13 amino acids. The germline V gene encodes CDR1 LNHDA and CDR2 SQIVND (reference sequence). Trimming stripped 7 bases from V and 4 bases from J, with 10 bases between. The CDR3 sequence is CASNRVFNEKLFF. For the CDR3, the DNA is TGTGCCAGTAATCGTGTTTTTAATGAAAAACTGTTTTTT. Using reference TRBV19 and TRBJ1-4 for the parts outside the CDR3, the full variable domain is DGGITQSPKYLFRKEGQNVTLSCEQNLNHDAMYWYRQDPGQGLRLIYYSQIVNDFQKGDIAEGYSVSREKKESFPLTVTSAQKNPTAFYLCASNRVFNEKLFFGSGTQLSVL.

V usage is TRBV6-1 and J usage is TRBJ1-5; possible D gene TRBD1, 6 bases. The CDR3 runs to 19 residues. Germline CDR1 is MNHNS and CDR2 is SASEGT. The V gene lost 2 bases and the J gene lost 7 bases, with 27 bases spanning the gap. The DNA for the CDR3 is TGTGCCAGCAGTGAATCCTCTTCGGGACAACAGGGCGTAATGCAGCCCCAGCATTTT. This translates into CASSESSSGQQGVMQPQHF.

The chain joins TRBV4-3 to TRBJ2-5; unclear D gene. Trimming took off 0 bases at V and 6 bases at J, with 14 bases between the two ends. The length of the CDR3 is 15 residues. In germline, CDR1 is LGHNA, CDR2 YSLEER. CDR3 amino acids: CASSQDLSGSKTQYF. In nucleotides, the CDR3 is TGCGCCAGCAGCCAAGATCTAAGTGGTTCAAAGACCCAGTACTTC.

The table lists this clone with a count of one. The gene calls are TRBV6-4 and TRBJ1-2; D gene ambiguous. This CDR3 is built from 13 residues. Germline V gene lookup returns CDR1 MRHNA and CDR2 SNTAGT. Trimming shortened V by 3 bases and J by 3 bases, and 8 bases separated the two germline ends. CDR3 bases: TGTGCCAGCAGTGAGGGATGGGACTATGGCTACACCTTC. Translated, it gives CASSEGWDYGYTF.

The gene calls are TRBV6-5 and TRBJ1-1; D gene uncertain. The CDR3 length is 15 residues. Germline V lookup: CDR1 MNHEY, CDR2 SVGAGI. V was pared by 2 bases and J by 4 bases, with 14 bases between. The CDR3 loop reads CASSYATEVGTEAFF. The CDR3 DNA sequence: TGTGCCAGCAGTTACGCCACGGAGGTGGGCACTGAAGCTTTCTTT.

The V and J genes are TRBV11-3 and TRBJ2-1; the D call may be TRBD1 or TRBD2 (6 bases each). The CDR3 sequence is 15 residues long. Germline V gene data show CDR1 as SGHNT and CDR2 as YENEEA. The V end was cut by 2 bases, the J end by 3 bases, with 11 bases between. CDR3: CASSLTGAGYNEQFF. The CDR3 DNA sequence: TGTGCCAGCAGCTTAACGGGGGCCGGCTACAATGAGCAGTTCTTC.

The rearrangement uses TRBV27 and TRBJ2-7; maybe TRBD2 (7 bases). Trimming removed 2 bases at V and 4 bases at J, with 12 bases between. There are 14 residues in the CDR3. From germline, CDR1 is MNHEY and CDR2 SMNVEV (reference sequence). The CDR3 protein is CASSLEGGGYEQYF. CDR3 sequence (DNA): TGTGCCAGCAGTTTAGAAGGGGGGGGATACGAGCAGTACTTC.

The V call is TRBV29-1, the J call TRBJ1-5, with D tentatively TRBD1 (5 bases). This CDR3 region has 14 residues. Deletions cut 8 bases from V and 1 base from J, with 15 bases between. Germline CDR1 is SQVTM and CDR2 is ANQGSEA. As DNA, the CDR3 is TGCAGCCCTTCCCCGGGACTCAGCAATCAGCCCCAGCATTTT. Translated, it gives CSPSPGLSNQPQHF.

The V call is TRBV5-5, the J call TRBJ2-7, with 8 bases aligning to TRBD1. Losses at the gene ends were 0 bases for V and 2 bases for J; bases not matched to a gene: 4. CDR3 length: 15 residues. Looked up from germline, CDR1 is SGHKS and CDR2 is YYEKEE (reference sequence). The CDR3 sequence: CASSLVGGQAYEQYF. DNA of the CDR3: TGTGCCAGCAGCTTGGTAGGGGGACAGGCCTACGAGCAGTACTTC.

V usage is TRBV6-6 and J usage is TRBJ2-7; D is perhaps TRBD1 (6 bases). Trimming removed 11 bases from V and 0 bases from J, with 11 bases in between. Germline-derived CDR1 and CDR2 are MNHNY and SVGAGI (reference sequence). This CDR3 has 12 amino acids. The CDR3 sequence: CASRGSSYEQYF. CDR3 bases: TGTGCCTCTAGGGGGAGCTCCTACGAGCAGTACTTC.

The J gene is TRBJ1-1, the V gene TRBV5-6, with no clear D. The germline V gene has CDR1 SGHDT and CDR2 YYEEEE. This CDR3 is 14 amino acids long. V lost 1 base and J 0 bases, leaving 7 bases between the germline ends. CDR3 in DNA: TGTGCCAGCAGCTTGCTCTCCTTGAACACTGAAGCTTTCTTT. Residues: CASSLLSLNTEAFF.

V usage is TRBV11-3 and J usage is TRBJ1-6; the D gene is possibly TRBD1 (5 bases). Trimming shortened V by 2 bases and J by 0 bases, and 14 bases separated the two germline ends. Germline-derived CDR1 and CDR2 are SGHNT and YENEEA. CDR3 length: 18 residues. CDR3 sequence: CASSLRRDRSSYNSPLHF. The DNA for the CDR3 is TGTGCCAGCAGCTTAAGGAGGGACCGCAGCTCCTATAATTCACCCCTCCACTTT.

For the CDR3, the DNA is TGTGCCAGCAGCCCCTCTGGGGGGCGAAATCAGCCCCAGCATTTT. Amino acid sequence: CASSPSGGRNQPQHF. The V gene is TRBV7-2, the J gene TRBJ1-5; D possibly corresponds to TRBD1 (6 bases). The length of the CDR3 is 15 residues. V shed 5 bases and J shed 4 bases, with 15 bases lying between them. Per the germline V gene, CDR1 is SGHTA and CDR2 is FQGNSA.

The V call is TRBV6-6, the J call TRBJ1-2; 9 nucleotides align to TRBD1. The CDR3 is 15 residues long. V shed 6 bases and J 1 base; nucleotides not matched to a gene: 6. Germline CDR1 and CDR2: MNHNY and SVGAGI (reference sequence). The CDR3 loop reads CASRRTGELNYGYTF. The CDR3 bases are TGTGCCAGCAGGAGGACAGGGGAACTTAACTATGGCTACACCTTC.

This clone came up once. The V gene is TRBV5-1, the J gene TRBJ1-1; 11 positions agree with TRBD1. CDR1 and CDR2 (germline): SGHRS, YFSETQ. The trim removed 4 bases at V and 1 base at J, leaving 9 bases unmatched. The CDR3 totals 17 residues. CDR3 sequence: CASSTGTGGIRNTEAFF. CDR3 nucleotides: TGCGCCAGCAGCACCGGGACAGGGGGTATACGGAACACTGAAGCTTTCTTT.

The chain couples TRBV6-1 to TRBJ2-3; TRBD1 matches at 8 bases. The germline V gene encodes CDR1 MNHNS and CDR2 SASEGT. The CDR3 contains 15 residues. The V segment lost 1 base and the J segment 4 bases; nucleotides outside the gene matches: 4. CDR3 loop: CASSEVDRVADTQYF. CDR3 coding DNA: TGTGCCAGCAGTGAAGTGGACAGGGTGGCAGATACGCAGTATTTT.

CDR3: CASSFTVGSNQPQHF. Here the CDR3 DNA reads TGTGCCAGCAGCTTCACTGTGGGTAGCAATCAGCCCCAGCATTTT. The V call is TRBV7-2, the J call TRBJ1-5; no clear D gene. CDR3 length equals 15 residues. Between the trimmed V and J ends, which lost 3 bases and 0 bases, there was a span of 9 bases. The germline V gene encodes CDR1 SGHTA and CDR2 FQGNSA.

The J gene is TRBJ1-6, the V gene TRBV5-6, with D possibly being TRBD1 (5 bases). The germline V and J ends were trimmed by 0 bases and 9 bases, with 13 bases remaining between them. The CDR3 has 15 amino acids. CDR1 is SGHDT, CDR2 YYEEEE, per germline. The CDR3 here is CASSLGDSRASPLHF. CDR3 bases: TGTGCCAGCAGCTTGGGCGACAGCCGGGCTTCACCCCTCCACTTT.

This clone was seen a handful of times. The gene calls are TRBV6-6 and TRBJ1-1; D is perhaps TRBD1 (5 bases). The CDR3 is 13 residues long. Germline CDR1 and CDR2: MNHNY and SVGAGI (reference sequence). Trimming shortened V by 4 bases and J by 3 bases, and 9 bases separated the two germline ends. CDR3: CASSLQGDTEAFF. The CDR3 DNA follows: TGTGCCAGCAGTTTGCAGGGCGACACTGAAGCTTTCTTT.

The V and J genes are TRBV10-2 and TRBJ2-5, with TRBD2 matching 12 bases. Germline V CDR1 and CDR2: WSHSY, SAAADI. CDR3 length: 15 residues. J was trimmed by 6 bases and V by 5 bases; bases with no gene match: 7. This chain's CDR3 is CASSLLAGGGKTQYF. The CDR3 DNA is TGCGCCAGCAGTCTCCTAGCGGGGGGGGGAAAGACCCAGTACTTC.

This chain connects TRBV6-5 to TRBJ1-2, with 7 bases identical to TRBD1. V was pared by 7 bases and J by 2 bases, with 4 bases of the junction left unmatched. CDR1 and CDR2 from the germline V gene are MNHEY and SVGAGI. This CDR3 is built from 13 residues. The CDR3 loop reads CASNSGQNYGYTF. The CDR3 region has the DNA TGTGCCAGCAACTCGGGACAGAACTATGGCTACACCTTC.

The V gene is TRBV5-1, the J gene TRBJ1-1, with D perhaps TRBD1 (6 bases). CDR1 SGHRS and CDR2 YFSETQ come from the germline V gene. The V end was cut by 4 bases, the J end by 6 bases, with 13 bases between. The CDR3 is made up of 13 amino acids. The CDR3: CASSEQGRAEAFF. CDR3 DNA sequence: TGCGCCAGCAGCGAGCAGGGGCGGGCTGAAGCTTTCTTT.